This T cell receptor (beta chain) stems from a study of shared clonotypes between healthy human individuals. Turning to the study itself: Each donor contributed plates that comprised three CD4 naive, three CD4 memory, two CD8 naive and one CD8 memory.

Study-wide results and limits: Compared with clonotypes that all four donors shared, non-shared clonotypes had lower generation probabilities. Incompleteness in sorted-subset sequencing, despite large depth, was shown by rarefaction.

The data were produced by immunoSEQ multiplex PCR, yet TCRdb's version contains in-frame clones alone and is incomplete. The sample shows 550,000 to 650,000 clones, 95% to 96% of them seen only once. CD45RO-negative cells were positively selected for CCR7, leaving out terminally differentiated effector memory CD45RA+ cells. Adult donors, all healthy and HIV-negative, had no recent acute infections or vaccinations. V was shortened by 1 base and J by 0 bases, with 7 bases between the two germline ends. Germline-derived CDR1 and CDR2 are MNHNS and SASEGT. CDR3 length: 15 amino acids. Turning to this clone: Its antigen is undetermined. Other nucleotide sequences in the sample specify the same CDR3.

The sample was naive CD8+ T cells sorted from blood. The rearrangement links TRBV6-1 to TRBJ1-5, with D unclear. The source of this sequence is a young woman in good health. The chain's CDR3 is CASSEGQYSNQPQHF. CDR3 DNA sequence: TGTGCCAGCAGTGAAGGGCAGTATAGCAATCAGCCCCAGCATTTT.